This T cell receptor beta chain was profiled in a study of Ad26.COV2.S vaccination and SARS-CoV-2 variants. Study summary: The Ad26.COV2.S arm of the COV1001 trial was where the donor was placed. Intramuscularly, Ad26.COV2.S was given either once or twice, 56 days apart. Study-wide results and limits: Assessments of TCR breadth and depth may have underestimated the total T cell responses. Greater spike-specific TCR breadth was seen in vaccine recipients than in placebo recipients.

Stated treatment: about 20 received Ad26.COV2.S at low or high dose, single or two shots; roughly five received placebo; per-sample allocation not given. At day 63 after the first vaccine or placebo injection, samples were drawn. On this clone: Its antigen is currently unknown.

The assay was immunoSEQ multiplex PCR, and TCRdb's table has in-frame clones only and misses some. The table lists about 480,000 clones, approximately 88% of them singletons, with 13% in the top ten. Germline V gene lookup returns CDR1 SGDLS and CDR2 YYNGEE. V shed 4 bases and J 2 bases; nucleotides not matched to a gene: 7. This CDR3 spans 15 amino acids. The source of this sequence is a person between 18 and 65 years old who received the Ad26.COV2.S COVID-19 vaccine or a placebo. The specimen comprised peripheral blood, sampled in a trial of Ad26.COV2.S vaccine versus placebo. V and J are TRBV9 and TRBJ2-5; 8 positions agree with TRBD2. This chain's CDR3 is CASSQGTRHQETQYF. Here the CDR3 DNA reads TGTGCCAGCAGCCAAGGGACTAGACATCAAGAGACCCAGTACTTC.